This record concerns one T cell receptor (beta chain) sequence. This clone was observed at least ten times. Its target antigen remains unknown. Base quality data are lacking; no much larger clone is found one base away. This sample is drawn from a study of cytomegalovirus exposure and HLA in healthy donors (dated by TCRdb to 2016 to 2017). At the level of the whole study: The 550 to 750 repertoires of the first cohort and the 120 or so validation repertoires were produced on the same platform, according to a later analysis. The aim of the study was to test whether cataloging public T cell receptors could identify signatures of past pathogen exposure. To predict cytomegalovirus infection status, the study brought together high-throughput TCR immunosequencing, statistical association of individual TCRs with disease status, and machine learning. In addition to the first cohort of 666 subjects, a separate validation cohort of 120 different subjects was used. Broader findings and caveats from the paper: A total of around 150 TCR beta chains were listed by the study as associated with cytomegalovirus. In both the original and validation cohorts, the classifier was reported to diagnose cytomegalovirus status with high specificity and sensitivity. The authors suggested that the approach could potentially be extended to other disease states and immunological phenotypes. A few of the identified cytomegalovirus-associated TCR beta chains were confirmed in vitro to be specific for cytomegalovirus antigens. A later analysis had no HLA typing for the validation cohort, so co-occurrence there was scored across all 110 or so repertoires. Subsequent analysis determined that TCRs grouped into clusters in the first cohort also showed a tendency toward co-occurrence across the 120 or so validation repertoires, and roughly 94% of cluster scores exceeded 0. Most TCR sequences were seen in very few donors, while some public TCRs were found in many individuals.

Donors formed part of the validation cohort, which comprised 120 subjects and was distinct from the first cohort of under 850 subjects. The library was built by means of the immunoSEQ multiplex PCR assay. From the authors' description of their analysis: A statistical classification framework was developed to diagnose cytomegalovirus status using the catalog of TCR beta chain sequences. What TCRdb holds here is the immuneACCESS table cut down to in-frame rearrangements. Part of the clones is not present; checked against another copy, under half of the missing clones reflect an unresolved V gene, and the others are unexplained. That table supplies the V and J calls and clone size; D and trimming were determined from the DNA. The sample profile shows 150,000 to 200,000 clones; approximately 84% of them were found once. The ten largest account for about 9.4% of the sample. CDR1 is given as SGHDT and CDR2 as YYEEEE, both from the germline V gene. The CDR3, from cysteine to phenylalanine, totals 14 residues. This entry keeps only the CDR3 DNA: 42 bases, framed from base 1. The germline ends are 14 bases apart after V is trimmed by 4 bases and J by 4 bases.

The sequence links TRBV5-6 to TRBJ1-2; no D gene call is confident. What was sequenced was PBMCs. This receptor was obtained from a man younger than 40 in good health and CMV-seropositive. The CDR3 region has the sequence CASSPLRTFYGYTF. In nucleotides, the sequence is TGTGCCAGCAGCCCTCTCCGGACTTTCTATGGCTACACCTTC.